The present T cell receptor (beta chain) was sequenced within a study of T cell responses to AZD1222 COVID-19 vaccine. Trimming left V 5 bases short and J 11 bases short, with 16 bases between. The CDR3 extends over 13 amino acids. Looked up from germline, CDR1 is SGHAT and CDR2 is FQDESV (reference sequence). Overall study results and limits: Increased Spike-specific TCR breadth and depth were observed after two AZD1222 doses. Baseline testing showed seropositivity in only five or six AZD1222 recipients.

This table comes from immunoSEQ multiplex PCR, and its TCRdb copy is limited to in-frame clones, with some not included. The profile covers fewer than 110,000 clones, with about 86% appearing a single time and over 1.2% taken by the ten largest. Comments on this clone: Its specificity is unknown.

This chain links TRBV11-1 with TRBJ1-5; D is perhaps TRBD1 (5 bases). The sequence derives from an adult in good health. Here the sequenced sample was peripheral blood, taken on day 0 of AZD1222 vaccination. The CDR3 coding sequence is TGTGCCAGCAGCCCTGGAAGGGGTGGGACCCAGCATTTT. Its protein product is CASSPGRGGTQHF.